The 4 T cell receptor beta chains below all came from one sample that was sequenced in a study of shared clonotypes between healthy human individuals. Terminally differentiated effector memory CD45RA+ cells were excluded by CCR7 positive selection of CD45RO-negative cells. Clones were sequenced by immunoSEQ multiplex PCR, and TCRdb holds only the in-frame ones, with some missing. Here the sample spans about 2.1 million clones, roughly 95% being singletons. Source material: naive CD8+ T cells from PBMCs. These receptors were obtained from a man between 18 and 29 years old in good health. Some clones in this sample may be carry-over from other donors' samples.

V and J are TRBV28 and TRBJ1-4, with 8 bases matching TRBD1. This CDR3 has 18 residues. Germline CDR1 and CDR2: MDHEN and SYDVKM. Germline trimming cut 8 bases from V and 1 base from J; bases unmatched to any gene: 15. The CDR3 coding sequence is TGTGCCAGCGCCCTCCGACAGGGGTACTTAATAACTAATGAAAAACTGTTTTTT. Amino acids: CASALRQGYLITNEKLFF.

The chain carries TRBV5-4 and TRBJ1-1, with D maybe TRBD1 (6 bases). V lost 4 bases and J 4 bases, leaving 26 bases between the germline ends. The CDR3 spans 18 residues. Per the germline V gene, CDR1 is SGHNT and CDR2 is YYREEE (reference sequence). The CDR3 protein is CASSRGKGDWDASTEAFF. In nucleotides, the CDR3 is TGTGCCAGCAGCAGGGGGAAAGGGGACTGGGATGCAAGCACTGAAGCTTTCTTT.

The chain employs TRBV7-3 and TRBJ2-2, with TRBD1 identical over 7 bases. The CDR3 is made up of 14 amino acids. The germline V gene has CDR1 SGHTA and CDR2 FQGTGA. The ends lost 1 base at V and 6 bases at J; junction bases unmatched: 2. CDR3 sequence: CASSLMQGAGELFF. CDR3 coding DNA: TGTGCCAGCAGCTTAATGCAGGGGGCCGGGGAGCTGTTTTTT.

This chain joins TRBV2 and TRBJ2-7; 9 nucleotides match TRBD2. J lost 1 base, V lost 3 bases, and 10 bases had no gene match. This CDR3 region has 17 residues. CDR1 is SNHLY, CDR2 FYNNEI, per germline. The CDR3 is CASSDGAGGPSSYEQYF. The CDR3 DNA is TGTGCCAGCAGTGACGGGGCGGGAGGGCCTTCGTCCTACGAGCAGTACTTC.